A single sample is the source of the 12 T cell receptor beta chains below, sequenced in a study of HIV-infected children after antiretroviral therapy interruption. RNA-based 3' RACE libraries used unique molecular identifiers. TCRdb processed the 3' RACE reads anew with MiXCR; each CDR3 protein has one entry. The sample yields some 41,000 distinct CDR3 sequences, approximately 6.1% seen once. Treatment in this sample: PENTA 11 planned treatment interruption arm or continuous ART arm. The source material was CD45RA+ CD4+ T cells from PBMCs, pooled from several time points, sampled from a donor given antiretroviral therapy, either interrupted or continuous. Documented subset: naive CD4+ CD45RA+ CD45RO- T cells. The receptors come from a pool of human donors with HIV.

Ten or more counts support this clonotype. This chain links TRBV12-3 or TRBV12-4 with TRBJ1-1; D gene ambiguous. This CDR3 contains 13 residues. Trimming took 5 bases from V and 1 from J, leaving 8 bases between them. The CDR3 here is CASSHSTNTEAFF. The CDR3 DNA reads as TGTGCCAGCAGTCACTCCACGAACACTGAAGCTTTCTTT.

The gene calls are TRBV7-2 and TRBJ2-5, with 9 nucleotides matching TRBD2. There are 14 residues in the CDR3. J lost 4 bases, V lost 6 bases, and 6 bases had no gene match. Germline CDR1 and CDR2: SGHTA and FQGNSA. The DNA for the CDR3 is TGTGCCAGCAGGGCGGGGGGGGCGCGAGAGACCCAGTACTTC. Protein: CASRAGGARETQYF.

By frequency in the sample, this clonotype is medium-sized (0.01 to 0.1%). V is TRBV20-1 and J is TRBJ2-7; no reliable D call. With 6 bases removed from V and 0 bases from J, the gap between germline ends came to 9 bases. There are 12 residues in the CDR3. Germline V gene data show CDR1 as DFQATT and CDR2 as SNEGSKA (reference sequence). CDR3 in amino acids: CSAAISSYEQYF. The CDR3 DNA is TGCAGTGCCGCAATTTCCTCCTACGAGCAGTACTTC.

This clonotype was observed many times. CDR3 sequence reads: CASTLQGVKTEAFF. CDR3 in DNA: TGTGCCAGCACCCTACAGGGAGTTAAAACTGAAGCTTTCTTT. The chain carries TRBV2 and TRBJ1-1; weak D call: TRBD1 (6 bases). V was pared by 7 bases and J by 5 bases, with 17 bases between. CDR3 length equals 14 residues. From germline, CDR1 is SNHLY and CDR2 FYNNEI.

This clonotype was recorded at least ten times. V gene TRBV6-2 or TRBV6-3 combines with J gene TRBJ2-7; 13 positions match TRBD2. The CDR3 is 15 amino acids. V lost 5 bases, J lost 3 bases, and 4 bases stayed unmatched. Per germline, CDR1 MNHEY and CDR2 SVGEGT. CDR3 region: CASSKGLAGDYEQYF. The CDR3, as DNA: TGTGCCAGCAGTAAAGGACTAGCGGGAGACTACGAGCAGTACTTC.

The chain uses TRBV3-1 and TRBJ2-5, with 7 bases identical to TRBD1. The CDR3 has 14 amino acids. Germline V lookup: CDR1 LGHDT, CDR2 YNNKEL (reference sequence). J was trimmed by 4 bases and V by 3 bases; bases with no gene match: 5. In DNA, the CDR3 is TGTGCCAGCAGCCAGACAGGGCGAAGAGAGACCCAGTACTTC. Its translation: CASSQTGRRETQYF.

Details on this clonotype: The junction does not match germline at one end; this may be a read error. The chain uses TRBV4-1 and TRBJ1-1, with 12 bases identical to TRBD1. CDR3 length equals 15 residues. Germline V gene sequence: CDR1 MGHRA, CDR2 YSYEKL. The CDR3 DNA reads TGTGCCAGCAGTATAGGGACAGGGGGCAACACAGAAGTCTTCTTT. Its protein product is CASSIGTGGNTEVFF.

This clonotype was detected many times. The CDR3 protein is CASSLASNTNTGELFF. The CDR3 DNA reads as TGTGCCAGCAGCTTAGCGAGCAACACGAACACCGGGGAGCTGTTTTTT. The chain carries TRBV7-2 and TRBJ2-2; D is undetermined. The germline CDR1 and CDR2 sequences are SGHTA and FQGNSA. The CDR3 is made up of 16 amino acids. V was cut by 0 bases and J by 0 bases, with 8 bases left in between.

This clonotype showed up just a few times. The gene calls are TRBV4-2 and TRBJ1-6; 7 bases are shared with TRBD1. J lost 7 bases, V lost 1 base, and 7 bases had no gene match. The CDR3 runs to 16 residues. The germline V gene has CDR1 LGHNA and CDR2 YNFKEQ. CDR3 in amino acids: CASSQGTGQSNSPLHF. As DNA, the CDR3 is TGTGCCAGCAGCCAAGGGACGGGACAGTCGAATTCACCCCTCCACTTT.

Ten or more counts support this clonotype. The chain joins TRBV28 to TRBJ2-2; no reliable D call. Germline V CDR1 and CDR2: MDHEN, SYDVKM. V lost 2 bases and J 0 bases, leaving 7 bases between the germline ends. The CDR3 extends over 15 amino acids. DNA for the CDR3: TGTGCCAGCAGTTTAGGTGGAACGAACACCGGGGAGCTGTTTTTT. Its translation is CASSLGGTNTGELFF.

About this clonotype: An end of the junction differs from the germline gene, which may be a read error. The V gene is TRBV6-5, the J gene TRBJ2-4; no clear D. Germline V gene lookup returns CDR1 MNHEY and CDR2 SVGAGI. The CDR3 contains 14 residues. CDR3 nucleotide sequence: TGTGCCAGTAGTGATGGGGTATATCAAAACACCTTGTACTTT. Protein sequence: CASSDGVYQNTLYF.

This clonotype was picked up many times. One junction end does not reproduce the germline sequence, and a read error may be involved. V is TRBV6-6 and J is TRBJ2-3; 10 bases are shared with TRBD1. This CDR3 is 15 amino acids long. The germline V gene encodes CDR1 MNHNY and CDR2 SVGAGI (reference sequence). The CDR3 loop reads CASSPDRGRVETLYF. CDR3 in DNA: TGTGCCAGCAGTCCTGACAGGGGGCGCGTAGAAACGCTGTATTTT.